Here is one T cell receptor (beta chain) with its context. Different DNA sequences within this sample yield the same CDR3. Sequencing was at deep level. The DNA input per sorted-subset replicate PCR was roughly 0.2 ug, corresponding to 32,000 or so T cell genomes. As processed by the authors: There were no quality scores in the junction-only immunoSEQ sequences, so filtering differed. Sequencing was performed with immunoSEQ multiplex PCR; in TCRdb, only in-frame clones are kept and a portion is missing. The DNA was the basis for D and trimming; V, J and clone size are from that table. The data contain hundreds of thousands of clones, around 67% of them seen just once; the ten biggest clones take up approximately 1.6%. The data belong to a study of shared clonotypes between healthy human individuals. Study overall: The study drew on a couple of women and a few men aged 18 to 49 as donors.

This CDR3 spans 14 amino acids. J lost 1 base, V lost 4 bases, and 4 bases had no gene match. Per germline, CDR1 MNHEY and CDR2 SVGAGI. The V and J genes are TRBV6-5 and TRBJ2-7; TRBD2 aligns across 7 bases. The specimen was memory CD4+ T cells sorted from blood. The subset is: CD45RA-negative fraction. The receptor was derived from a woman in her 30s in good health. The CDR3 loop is CASSSGGGSYEQYF. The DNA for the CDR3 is TGTGCCAGCAGTTCTGGCGGGGGATCCTACGAGCAGTACTTC.